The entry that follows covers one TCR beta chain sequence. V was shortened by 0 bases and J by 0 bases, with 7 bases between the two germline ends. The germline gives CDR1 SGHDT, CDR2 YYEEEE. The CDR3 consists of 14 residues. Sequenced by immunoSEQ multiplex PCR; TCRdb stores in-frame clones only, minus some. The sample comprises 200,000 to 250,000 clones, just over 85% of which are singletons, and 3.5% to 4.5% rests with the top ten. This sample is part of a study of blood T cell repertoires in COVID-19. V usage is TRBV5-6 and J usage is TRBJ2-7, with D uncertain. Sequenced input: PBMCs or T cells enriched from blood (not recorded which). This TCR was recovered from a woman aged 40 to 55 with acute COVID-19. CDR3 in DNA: TGTGCCAGCAGCTTGGCCGGTGCCTCCTACGAGCAGTACTTC. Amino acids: CASSLAGASYEQYF.